Listed below are T cell receptor beta chains from one sample, sequenced in a study of T cells after yellow fever vaccination. Each CDR3 protein gets one entry after TCRdb re-called the 5' RACE reads with MiXCR. The sample includes hundreds of thousands of distinct CDR3 sequences, around 17% of them seen just once. This material consisted of PBMCs, taken around 5 days after the first yellow fever vaccination. The receptors derive from a man aged 18 to 30 who received the YFV17D yellow fever vaccine. Each CDR3 is given with its conserved first and last residue. The D gene is left open where the match is weak. Clone size appears in some rows only: once, few, many, or a class for an expanded clone.

.	TRBV18	TRBJ1-1	.	TGTGCCAGCTCATCCGGGACGGTGGGCACTGAAGCTTTCTTT	CASSSGTVGTEAFF
few	TRBV7-2	TRBJ1-1	TRBD1	TGTGCCAGCAGCTTGATGGCGGGACAGTTATCGACTGAAGCTTTCTTT	CASSLMAGQLSTEAFF
.	TRBV4-1	TRBJ2-7	TRBD1	TGCGCCAGCAGCCAAGAGGACAGGGCAAGGTACGAGCAGTACTTC	CASSQEDRARYEQYF
.	TRBV15	TRBJ1-1	.	TGTGCCACCAGCAATGGAAACCCCAGGGATAGCCCTGAAGCTTTCTTT	CATSNGNPRDSPEAFF
few	TRBV5-1	TRBJ2-2	.	TGCGCCAGCAGCCTCCTTACCGGTTCAGCACCCGGGGAGCTGTTTTTT	CASSLLTGSAPGELFF
.	TRBV20-1	TRBJ2-7	.	TGCAGTGCTAGAGACATTGGGGGAAACGAGCAGTACTTC	CSARDIGGNEQYF
many	TRBV20-1	TRBJ1-1	.	TGCAGTGCTAGAGATACGGGTGTGGGGACTGAAGCTTTCTTT	CSARDTGVGTEAFF
few	TRBV11-3	TRBJ2-3	.	TGTGCCAGCAGCGTAGGGGTCCGGGACCCAGATACGCAGTATTTT	CASSVGVRDPDTQYF
.	TRBV28	TRBJ1-3	.	TGTGCCAGCACCTCCACTGGAAACACCATATATTTT	CASTSTGNTIYF
.	TRBV18	TRBJ1-2	.	TGTGCCAGCTCAGAAACAAGGGAAGGCTACACCTTC	CASSETREGYTF
many	TRBV20-1	TRBJ1-5	.	TGCAGTGCTAGATCGGCGGTTTCCGTGGGCGGTCAGCCCCAGCATTTT	CSARSAVSVGGQPQHF
few	TRBV7-9	TRBJ2-1	TRBD2	TGTGCCAGCAGCTTCCAAGCGGGGGGGCCTAATGAGCAGTTCTTC	CASSFQAGGPNEQFF
.	TRBV29-1	TRBJ1-6	.	TGCAGCGTTAGGAAGGACAGCTCAAATTCACCCCTCCACTTT	CSVRKDSSNSPLHF
few	TRBV19	TRBJ2-1	TRBD2	TGTGCCAGTAGTATAGAAACGGCCGGGACTAACTACAATGAGCAGTTCTTC	CASSIETAGTNYNEQFF
few	TRBV29-1	TRBJ2-2	TRBD2	TGCAGCGTTGTGGGAGGGACCGGGGAGCTGTTTTTT	CSVVGGTGELFF
.	TRBV5-1	TRBJ2-1	TRBD1	TGCGCCAGCAGCCCTGAAAACGGACAGGGGGATGAGCAGTTCTTC	CASSPENGQGDEQFF
few	TRBV2	TRBJ1-2	.	TGTGCCAGCAGGCCTACTCAAGGGGGAGGCTACACCTTC	CASRPTQGGGYTF
many	TRBV27	TRBJ2-5	TRBD1	TGTGCCAGCAGTTTATGGGACAGGGAGACCCAGTACTTC	CASSLWDRETQYF
.	TRBV4-3	TRBJ2-1	TRBD2	TGCGCCAGCAGCGTTCTAGCGGGGGTCTACAATGAGCAGTTCTTC	CASSVLAGVYNEQFF
many	TRBV2	TRBJ1-2	.	TGTGCCAGCAGTGGCCCCTTGGGCTATGGCTACACCTTC	CASSGPLGYGYTF
few	TRBV20-1	TRBJ2-3	.	TGCAGTGCTGGATTCTCGGTCCTAGGCCATACGCAGTATTTT	CSAGFSVLGHTQYF
many	TRBV10-2	TRBJ2-1	TRBD1	TGCGCCAGCGCCGACAGGGACGATGATGAGCAGTTCTTC	CASADRDDDEQFF
.	TRBV5-6	TRBJ2-7	.	TGTGCCAGCAGCTTGGGACTAGACTACGAGCAGTACTTC	CASSLGLDYEQYF
many	TRBV10-3	TRBJ2-5	.	TGTGCCATCAGTGACTTTGGGGGGGCAAAAGAGACCCAGTACTTC	CAISDFGGAKETQYF
many	TRBV5-1	TRBJ2-3	.	TGCGCCAGCCGCCTAAGGGGCGCCGGCACAGATACGCAGTATTTT	CASRLRGAGTDTQYF
.	TRBV18	TRBJ1-1	TRBD1	TGTGCCAGCTCACCCGGGACAGGGGGCTTGAACACTGAAGCTTTCTTT	CASSPGTGGLNTEAFF
.	TRBV7-3	TRBJ1-1	.	TGTGCCAGCAGCTTAACTACGGGGGCGCGGACTGAAGCTTTCTTT	CASSLTTGARTEAFF
few	TRBV18	TRBJ2-3	.	TGTGCCAGCTCACAAATCACAGATACGCAGTATTTT	CASSQITDTQYF
.	TRBV7-2	TRBJ2-5	TRBD1	TGTGCCAGCAGCTTTCGGACAGGGTCAAGCCAAGAGACCCAGTACTTC	CASSFRTGSSQETQYF
.	TRBV7-2	TRBJ2-3	TRBD2	TGTGCCAGCAGCTTAGCCGGGACTAGCGGATTTTTTACGCAGTATTTT	CASSLAGTSGFFTQYF
.	TRBV6-2/TRBV6-3	TRBJ1-3	TRBD1	TGTGCCAGCAGTCCCGGACAGGGCCGCTCTGGAAACACCATATATTTT	CASSPGQGRSGNTIYF
.	TRBV12-3/TRBV12-4	TRBJ1-2	.	TGTGCCAGCAGCTCGGCGGGCTTTGCTAACTATGGCTACACCTTC	CASSSAGFANYGYTF
few	TRBV7-2	TRBJ1-4	.	TGTGCCAGCAGCTCCGCTCGAGGGCCAAGTAATGAAAAACTGTTTTTT	CASSSARGPSNEKLFF
few	TRBV4-1	TRBJ2-2	TRBD2	TGCGCCAGCAGCCATGGCGGGACTACCCACCGGGAGCTGTTTTTT	CASSHGGTTHRELFF
.	TRBV12-3/TRBV12-4	TRBJ2-4	.	TGTGCCAGCGGCTCTACAGTAGCCAAAAACATTCAGTACTTC	CASGSTVAKNIQYF
.	TRBV5-4	TRBJ2-3	.	TGTGCCAGCAGCTTGGAGCAGGCTTCAGATACGCAGTATTTT	CASSLEQASDTQYF
.	TRBV5-1	TRBJ1-1	TRBD1	TGCGCCAGCAGCCCTCAGGGGGGGAGCGAAGCTTTCTTT	CASSPQGGSEAFF